This is a list of T cell receptor beta chains from one sample in a study of identifying expanded T cells in peripheral blood. Libraries were prepared by immunoSEQ multiplex PCR; TCRdb keeps only in-frame clonotypes and omits some of them. The sample includes some 100,000 clones, about 88% of them seen just once. The sequenced material came from blood. The receptors come from a person aged 18 to 70 in good health. Both conserved end residues are part of each CDR3. A D gene is named only where the DNA matches it firmly. The size field is filled for only some rows; it gives once, few, many or a size class.

>TRBV5-1|13|-|TRBJ2-1|once
TGCGCCAGCAGCGACGGACTCAACAATGAGCAGTTCTTC
CASSDGLNNEQFF
>TRBV7-9|15|TRBD1|TRBJ1-1|-
TGTGCCAGCAGCTACGGGACAGGGGGCCGAACTGAAGCTTTCTTT
CASSYGTGGRTEAFF
>TRBV2|16|TRBD1|TRBJ2-5|-
TGTGCCAGCAGTCGGACGAACCGGGACAGGGTATGGACCCAGTACTTC
CASSRTNRDRVWTQYF
>TRBV7-2|14|-|TRBJ1-4|-
TGTGCCAGCAGCTTAACAGCGTTCAATGAAAAACTGTTTTTT
CASSLTAFNEKLFF
>TRBV9|17|-|TRBJ2-1|-
TGTGCCAGCAGCTCACGTGGGGCGCCGAGCTCCTACAATGAGCAGTTCTTC
CASSSRGAPSSYNEQFF
>TRBV5-1|15|TRBD1|TRBJ2-1|once
TGCGCCAGCAGCCAGGGACAGGGGGACTACAATGAGCAGTTCTTC
CASSQGQGDYNEQFF
>TRBV21-1|14|-|TRBJ1-2|-
TGTGCCAGCAGGCAGGGTCCCGCTTTCTATGGCTACACCTTC
CASRQGPAFYGYTF
>TRBV5-1|14|-|TRBJ2-5|once
TGCGCCAGCAGCTTGAACAACCAACGGGAGACCCAGTACTTC
CASSLNNQRETQYF
>TRBV19|20|TRBD1|TRBJ1-2|-
TGTGCCAGTAGTATCCAAAATCCACCAGATCCGGGACAGGGGGCAGGAGGCTACACCTTC
CASSIQNPPDPGQGAGGYTF
>TRBV14|14|TRBD2|TRBJ2-1|-
TGTGCCAGCAGACGGACTAGCGGGGGCTATGAGCAGTTCTTC
CASRRTSGGYEQFF
>TRBV6-1|12|-|TRBJ2-7|-
TGTGCCACCCCCAAGGGAGCCTACGAGCAGTACTTC
CATPKGAYEQYF
>TRBV7-6|17|-|TRBJ2-1|-
TGTGCCAGCAGCTTAGGGTCTAGTGGGAGCACCTACAATGAGCAGTTCTTC
CASSLGSSGSTYNEQFF
>TRBV5-6|14|-|TRBJ2-5|few
TGTGCCAGCAGCTTTGTCGGCAGCCAAGAGACCCAGTACTTC
CASSFVGSQETQYF
>TRBV10-3|12|TRBD1|TRBJ1-1|-
TGTGCCATCAGCGACAGGGGGATGTGGGCTTTCTTT
CAISDRGMWAFF
>TRBV7-2|14|-|TRBJ1-1|once
TGTGCCAGCAGCTTAGCTTTTATCAGGGTTGAAGCTTTCTTT
CASSLAFIRVEAFF
>TRBV5-1|14|-|TRBJ1-1|once
TGCGCCAGCAGGCGCTCGCAGGGGAACACTGAAGCTTTCTTT
CASRRSQGNTEAFF
>TRBV7-3|13|-|TRBJ2-2|-
TGTGCCAGCAGCTATACAGGGTACGGGGAGCTGTTTTTT
CASSYTGYGELFF
>TRBV7-2|14|-|TRBJ2-2|-
TGTGCCAGCAGCTCACCTACGAACACCGGGGAGCTGTTTTTT
CASSSPTNTGELFF
>TRBV10-2|13|-|TRBJ2-7|-
TGCGCCAGCAGTGAACCCACAGGCTACGAGCAGTACTTC
CASSEPTGYEQYF
>TRBV11-3|13|TRBD2|TRBJ2-7|-
TGTGCCAGCAGCGGATTAACTAGCGACGAGCAGTACTTC
CASSGLTSDEQYF
>TRBV5-1|14|-|TRBJ2-7|-
TGCGCCAGCAGCTTGGCCGCGGGGGCGAGGGAGCAGTACTTC
CASSLAAGAREQYF
>TRBV30|13|-|TRBJ1-4|-
TGTGCCTGGAGTGAGGGGGTTAATGAAAAACTGTTTTTT
CAWSEGVNEKLFF
>TRBV5-8|16|TRBD1|TRBJ1-3|once
TGTGCCAGCAGCTTGTGGGGACAGGGGTCTGGAAACACCATATATTTT
CASSLWGQGSGNTIYF
>TRBV7-3|14|TRBD1|TRBJ1-2|-
TGTGCCAGCAGCTTTAACCGGGACAGGGGCGGCTACACCTTC
CASSFNRDRGGYTF
>TRBV2|14|-|TRBJ2-5|-
TGTGCCAGCAGTGAGCGGCAGATTCAAGAGACCCAGTACTTC
CASSERQIQETQYF
>TRBV19|12|-|TRBJ2-2|-
TGTGCCAGTAGTATGAACGCCGGGGAGCTGTTTTTT
CASSMNAGELFF
>TRBV15|15|TRBD1|TRBJ1-1|-
TGTGCCACCAGCAGAAGCCGGGACAGGGGGACTGAAGCTTTCTTT
CATSRSRDRGTEAFF
>TRBV28|13|TRBD1|TRBJ2-7|-
TGTGCCAGCAGTGACGGGACAGGCGACGAGCAGTACTTC
CASSDGTGDEQYF
>TRBV11-2|15|-|TRBJ1-3|-
TGTGCCAGCAGACAAGCAGGCGTCTCTGGAAACACCATATATTTT
CASRQAGVSGNTIYF
>TRBV6-6|14|-|TRBJ2-3|once
TGTGCCAGCAGAATGGCCGGGACCACAGATACGCAGTATTTT
CASRMAGTTDTQYF
>TRBV19|15|TRBD2|TRBJ2-5|-
TGTGCCAGTAGTATGTGGACTAGCGGGGGCGAGACCCAGTACTTC
CASSMWTSGGETQYF
>TRBV7-2|14|-|TRBJ1-4|-
TGTGCCAGCACCACCGGGGCCAATAATGAAAAACTGTTTTTT
CASTTGANNEKLFF
>TRBV2|12|-|TRBJ2-7|-
TGTGCCACCAGGGTAGGTGGCGACGAGCAGTACTTC
CATRVGGDEQYF
>TRBV7-2|15|-|TRBJ2-5|-
TGTGCCAGCAGCTTAGCAAGTCAGCTCCAAGAGACCCAGTACTTC
CASSLASQLQETQYF
>TRBV5-1|17|-|TRBJ2-6|once
TGCGCCAGCAGCTTCGATTCCTCTCTCTCGGGGGCCAACGTCCTGACTTTC
CASSFDSSLSGANVLTF
>TRBV7-2|13|-|TRBJ2-5|once
TGTGCCAGCAGGCCGTTGGCGACGGAGACCCAGTACTTC
CASRPLATETQYF
>TRBV27|11|-|TRBJ1-2|-
TGTGCCAGCAGTGGGGGACCTGGCTACACCTTC
CASSGGPGYTF
>TRBV27|14|-|TRBJ1-1|-
TGTGCCAGCAGTTTTAGGAGAATGAACACTGAAGCTTTCTTT
CASSFRRMNTEAFF
>TRBV30|15|-|TRBJ1-4|-
TGTGCCTGGACAGGGAAAGGGCTCACTAATGAAAAACTGTTTTTT
CAWTGKGLTNEKLFF